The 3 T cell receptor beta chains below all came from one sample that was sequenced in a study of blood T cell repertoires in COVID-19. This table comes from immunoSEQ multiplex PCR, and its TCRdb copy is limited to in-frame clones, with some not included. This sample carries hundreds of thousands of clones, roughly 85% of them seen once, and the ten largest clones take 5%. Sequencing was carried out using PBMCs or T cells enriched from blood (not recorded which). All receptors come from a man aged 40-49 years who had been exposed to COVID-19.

CDR3 protein: CASSYFRANTEAFF. The CDR3 nucleotides are TGTGCCAGCAGTTACTTCAGGGCGAACACTGAAGCTTTCTTT. The chain joins TRBV6-5 to TRBJ1-1, with a possible D match to TRBD1 (5 bases). The V end lost 1 base, the J end lost 1 base, and 7 bases lay between the germline ends. The V gene's germline CDR1 is MNHEY and CDR2 SVGAGI. CDR3 size: 14 residues.

The chain's CDR3 is CATLSVDQPQHF. CDR3 nucleotides: TGTGCCACCCTATCGGTAGATCAGCCCCAGCATTTT. This sequence joins TRBV19 and TRBJ1-5; no clear D gene. CDR1 and CDR2 from the germline V gene are LNHDA and SQIVND (reference sequence). V shed 10 bases and J shed 5 bases, with 12 bases lying between them. CDR3 length: 12 residues.

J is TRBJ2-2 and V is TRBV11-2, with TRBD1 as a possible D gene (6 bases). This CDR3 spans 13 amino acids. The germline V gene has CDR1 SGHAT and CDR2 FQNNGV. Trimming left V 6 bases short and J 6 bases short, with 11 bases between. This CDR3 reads CASSRSGAGELFF. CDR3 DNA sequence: TGTGCCAGCAGTCGTTCAGGGGCCGGGGAGCTGTTTTTT.